The subject of this entry is one T cell receptor (beta chain). The antigen is undetermined. Only CD45RO-negative cells positively selected for CCR7 counted as naive CD8 cells, so terminally differentiated effector memory CD45RA+ cells were excluded. This specimen comes from a study of shared clonotypes between healthy human individuals. Study-wide findings and caveats: Non-shared clonotypes were found to have lower generation probabilities than the clonotypes that were shared by all four of the sorted-subset donors. The represented genetic and exposure-history diversity was limited by the small number of donors.

With V trimmed by 7 bases and J by 5 bases, 13 bases remained unmatched. This CDR3 has 15 amino acids. Per germline, CDR1 MNHEY and CDR2 SVGAGI. Libraries were prepared by immunoSEQ multiplex PCR; TCRdb keeps only in-frame clonotypes and omits some of them. The table shows more than 2 million clones, with over 85% occurring only once. The sequence came from a man between 18 and 35 years old in good health. Some clones in this sample may be carry-over from other donors' samples. This chain joins TRBV6-5 and TRBJ1-2, with 7 nucleotides matching TRBD1. Sequenced: naive CD8+ T cells from PBMCs. The chain's CDR3 is CASTLTRTGLYGYTF. In DNA, the CDR3 is TGTGCCAGCACTTTAACTAGGACAGGCCTTTATGGCTACACCTTC.